A single sample gave rise to the 29 T cell receptor beta chains below, sequenced in a study of cytomegalovirus exposure and HLA in healthy donors. Clones were sequenced by immunoSEQ multiplex PCR, and TCRdb holds only the in-frame ones, with some missing. The table shows roughly 75,000 clones, with 85% occurring only once. The source material was PBMCs. The receptors were gathered from a young man in good health and CMV-seronegative.

This clone was seen only once. This chain links TRBV7-2 with TRBJ2-3, with 8 positions matching TRBD1. The CDR3 totals 14 residues. Germline V gene data show CDR1 as SGHTA and CDR2 as FQGNSA. V trimming: 5 bases; J trimming: 5 bases; junction bases outside the gene matches: 6. CDR3 bases: TGTGCCAGCAGCCCAGGGGGCGGGCGAGATACGCAGTATTTT. Translating gives CASSPGGGRDTQYF.

The rearrangement uses TRBV7-9 and TRBJ1-4, with 8 bases that match TRBD1. The germline CDR1 and CDR2 sequences are SEHNR and FQNEAQ (reference sequence). CDR3 length: 14 residues. The trim removed 5 bases at V and 7 bases at J, leaving 6 bases unmatched. CDR3 sequence (DNA): TGTGCCAGCAGCACAACGGACAGGGTTGAAAAACTGTTTTTT. It translates to CASSTTDRVEKLFF. The full variable domain, with the rest looked up from reference TRBV7-9 and TRBJ1-4, is DTGVSQNPRHKITKRGQNVTFRCDPISEHNRLYWYRQTLGQGPEFLTYFQNEAQLEKSRLLSDRFSAERPKGSFSTLEIQRTEQGDSAMYLCASSTTDRVEKLFFGSGTQLSVL.

The count of this clone is one. The rearrangement uses TRBV7-9 and TRBJ2-7, with TRBD1 matching 7 bases. Germline CDR1 SEHNR, CDR2 FQNEAQ (reference sequence). Trimming removed 5 bases from V and 4 bases from J; junction bases left unmatched: 11. There are 15 residues in the CDR3. The chain's CDR3 is CASSGQSRGKYEQYF. The DNA of the CDR3 is TGTGCCAGCAGCGGGCAGTCCAGGGGGAAATACGAGCAGTACTTC.

In this sample, this clone turned up once. Written as DNA, the CDR3 is TGTGCCAGCAGCCAAGTTGCGGGGGACGAGCAGTACGTC. It specifies CASSQVAGDEQYV. V gene TRBV14 combines with J gene TRBJ2-7; TRBD2 agrees at 7 bases. After removal of 1 base from V and 5 bases from J, the junction contained 2 bases not matched to a gene. Germline CDR1 is SGHDN and CDR2 is FVKESK. The CDR3 totals 13 residues.

The CDR3 is CASSPHALQETQYF. Written as DNA, the CDR3 is TGTGCCAGCAGCCCCCACGCGCTCCAAGAGACCCAGTACTTC. The V call is TRBV7-2, the J call TRBJ2-5; D unresolved. This CDR3 region has 14 residues. V was shortened by 5 bases and J by 1 base, with 11 bases between the two germline ends. Germline V gives CDR1 SGHTA, CDR2 FQGNSA.

The CDR3 region is CASGPSTWASNQPQHF. DNA of the CDR3: TGTGCTAGTGGACCGTCGACATGGGCTAGCAATCAGCCCCAGCATTTT. The chain has TRBV12-5 and TRBJ1-5; unclear D gene. V lost 6 bases, J lost 0 bases, and 15 bases lay in between. Germline loops: CDR1 LGHNT, CDR2 FRNRAP. The CDR3 is made up of 16 amino acids.

The chain employs TRBV28 and TRBJ2-2, with D perhaps matching TRBD1 (6 bases). Germline V gene sequence: CDR1 MDHEN, CDR2 SYDVKM. V was shortened by 5 bases and J by 5 bases, with 6 bases between the two germline ends. The CDR3 sequence is 12 residues long. CDR3 sequence: CASSQGTGELFF. CDR3 DNA sequence: TGTGCCAGCAGTCAGGGGACCGGGGAGCTGTTTTTT.

This chain's CDR3 is CSVHRGGGYTF. In DNA form, the CDR3 reads TGCAGCGTTCACAGGGGCGGTGGCTACACCTTC. V is TRBV29-1 and J is TRBJ1-2, with 7 bases lining up with TRBD1. The CDR3 contains 11 residues. Germline V CDR1 and CDR2: SQVTM, ANQGSEA. Germline trimming cut 5 bases from V and 7 bases from J; bases unmatched to any gene: 4.

The rearrangement joins TRBV7-9 to TRBJ2-5, with 7 bases fitting TRBD2. V lost 3 bases to trimming and J lost 5 bases; unmatched junction nucleotides: 15. In germline, CDR1 is SEHNR, CDR2 FQNEAQ (reference sequence). CDR3 length: 17 amino acids. The CDR3 is CASSFPEVSGGWETQYF. DNA for the CDR3: TGTGCCAGCAGCTTCCCTGAGGTGTCGGGGGGATGGGAGACCCAGTACTTC.

The rearrangement uses TRBV30 and TRBJ1-2, with 8 bases lining up with TRBD1. This CDR3 contains 15 residues. The germline V gene has CDR1 GTSNPN and CDR2 SVGIG (reference sequence). After removal of 0 bases from V and 12 bases from J, the junction contained 15 bases not matched to a gene. Here the CDR3 DNA reads TGTGCCTGGAGTGTCCCTCACCACGACAGGGGCGGCCACACCTTC. Its protein is CAWSVPHHDRGGHTF.

This clone was picked up a small number of times. The chain joins TRBV7-2 to TRBJ2-7; a weak D match, TRBD1 (6 bases). The CDR3 is 16 residues long. The germline V and J ends were trimmed by 4 bases and 2 bases, with 18 bases remaining between them. The germline CDR1 and CDR2 sequences are SGHTA and FQGNSA. The DNA of the CDR3 is TGTGCCAGCAGCTCTCCCACGGTACAGGGTACCTACGAGCAGTACTTC. This sequence encodes CASSSPTVQGTYEQYF.

The J gene is TRBJ2-7, the V gene TRBV18, with TRBD2 matching over 7 bases. V lost 2 bases and J lost 0; bases outside the gene matches: 7. Looked up from germline, CDR1 is KGHSH and CDR2 is LQKENI. The CDR3 contains 16 residues. The DNA of the CDR3 is TGTGCCAGCTCACCAACTCCCGGGAGGAGCTCCTACGAGCAGTACGTC. Its protein is CASSPTPGRSSYEQYV.

V is TRBV18 and J is TRBJ1-1; TRBD1 is a possible D gene (6 bases). The CDR3 extends over 12 amino acids. V was shortened by 5 bases and J by 6 bases, with 10 bases between the two germline ends. Per germline, CDR1 KGHSH and CDR2 LQKENI. The CDR3 spells CASSGGLAEAFF. In DNA, the CDR3 is TGTGCCAGCTCAGGGGGCTTGGCTGAAGCTTTCTTT.

This chain links TRBV5-1 with TRBJ1-4, with D tentatively TRBD1 (5 bases). CDR1 and CDR2 from the germline V gene are SGHRS and YFSETQ. V shed 6 bases and J shed 7 bases, with 16 bases lying between them. The CDR3 spans 14 residues. The CDR3 is CASTLTGGSEKLFF. The CDR3, as DNA: TGCGCCAGCACCCTAACGGGGGGGAGTGAAAAACTGTTTTTT.

Comments on this clone: Other DNA sequences in the sample encode the same CDR3. The chain carries TRBV5-6 and TRBJ1-2; the match to TRBD1 covers 10 bases. The ends lost 4 bases at V and 4 bases at J; junction bases unmatched: 1. The germline CDR1 and CDR2 sequences are SGHDT and YYEEEE. The CDR3 is 13 amino acids. The CDR3 DNA reads as TGTGCCAGCAGCCGGGACAGGGGCTATGGCTACACCTTC. Its translation: CASSRDRGYGYTF.

The CDR3 is CASSPRGLPSGEKLFF. CDR3 DNA: TGTGCCAGCAGCCCCCGCGGTTTGCCCAGCGGTGAAAAACTGTTTTTT. The chain uses TRBV9 and TRBJ1-4; D unresolved. V was pared by 4 bases and J by 7 bases, with 20 bases between. The CDR3 runs 16 residues. The germline CDR1 and CDR2 sequences are SGDLS and YYNGEE.

The rearrangement uses TRBV9 and TRBJ2-1; 7 bases are a match to TRBD2. V shed 2 bases, J shed 1 base, and the junction held 6 bases outside the gene matches. Germline CDR1 is SGDLS and CDR2 is YYNGEE. This CDR3 has 16 residues. The CDR3 loop is CASSVGMGGSYNEQFF. CDR3 bases: TGTGCCAGCAGCGTGGGAATGGGAGGGTCCTACAATGAGCAGTTCTTC.

This clone was counted once. The chain recombines TRBV6-5 with TRBJ1-1, with D perhaps matching TRBD1 (6 bases). CDR3 length equals 15 residues. Trimming left V 6 bases short and J 3 bases short, with 17 bases between. Germline V gene data show CDR1 as MNHEY and CDR2 as SVGAGI. CDR3 nucleotide sequence: TGTGCCAGCAGCCGGACAGCCCGGGGGGACACTGAAGCTTTCTTT. It encodes CASSRTARGDTEAFF.

Concerning this clone itself: The junction departs from germline at one end; a sequencing error may be responsible. CDR3 in DNA: TGTGCCAGCAGTGAATTGATCGGGGGGGCCCAAAAGACCCAGTACTTC. This encodes CASSELIGGAQKTQYF. The rearrangement uses TRBV25-1 and TRBJ2-5, with 8 nucleotides matching TRBD2. The CDR3 is made up of 16 amino acids. Germline assignment: CDR1 MGHDK and CDR2 SYGVNS. The whole variable domain, remainder taken from reference TRBV25-1 and TRBJ2-5, is EADIYQTPRYLVIGTGKKITLECSQTMGHDKMYWYQQDPGMELHLIHYSYGVNSTEKGDLSSESTVSRIRTEHFPLTLESARPSHTSQYLCASSELIGGAQKTQYFGPGTRLLVL.

The chain links TRBV4-2 to TRBJ2-7; 9 nucleotides align to TRBD1. CDR1 and CDR2 (germline): LGHNA, YNFKEQ. The length of the CDR3 is 15 residues. V lost 0 bases, J lost 6 bases, and 6 bases stayed unmatched. CDR3 residues: CASSQEGQGKSEQYF. In DNA form, the CDR3 reads TGTGCCAGCAGCCAAGAGGGACAGGGTAAAAGCGAGCAGTACTTC.

This clone was counted once. V usage is TRBV4-3 and J usage is TRBJ1-5; D uncertain. Trimming pared 0 bases from V and 4 bases from J, leaving 10 bases between. The V gene's germline CDR1 is LGHNA and CDR2 YSLEER. CDR3 size: 15 residues. This CDR3 is CASSQERSGNQPQHF. The CDR3 DNA reads as TGCGCCAGCAGCCAAGAGCGTTCGGGTAATCAGCCCCAGCATTTT.

V is TRBV6-1 and J is TRBJ1-1; weak D call: TRBD1 (5 bases). The ends were cut back, 3 bases at V and 5 bases at J, with 13 bases in the middle. Germline V gene lookup returns CDR1 MNHNS and CDR2 SASEGT. The CDR3 is made up of 14 amino acids. This chain's CDR3 is CASSEGLLGTEAFF. In DNA, the CDR3 is TGTGCCAGCAGTGAGGGACTCCTGGGGACTGAAGCTTTCTTT.

The chain combines TRBV13 with TRBJ2-7; 12 nucleotides line up with TRBD2. The CDR3 covers 18 residues. CDR1 and CDR2 (germline): PRHDT, FYEKMQ (reference sequence). The junction had 11 bases not matched to a gene; V was cut back by 0 bases and J by 5 bases. The CDR3, as DNA: TGTGCCAGCAGCTTAGGCTTGTCTAGCGGGGGGGCCGGGGACGAGCAGTACTTC. Protein: CASSLGLSSGGAGDEQYF.

The V gene is TRBV11-1, the J gene TRBJ2-1, with D maybe TRBD1 (5 bases). V was trimmed by 6 bases and J by 9 bases, leaving 12 bases between them. Germline CDR1 reads SGHAT; CDR2 reads FQDESV (reference sequence). This CDR3 is built from 12 residues. Here the CDR3 DNA reads TGTGCCAGCAGGAGGACATCGGTTGAGCAGTTCTTC. Encoded protein: CASRRTSVEQFF.

The genes are TRBV6-6 and TRBJ2-7; no clear D gene. This CDR3 is 15 amino acids long. CDR1 and CDR2 (germline): MNHNY, SVGAGI (reference sequence). V lost 5 bases to trimming and J lost 0 bases, with 14 bases between them. The DNA of the CDR3 is TGTGCCAGCAGTCCCGCCAGGTCTATCTCCTACGAGCAGTACTTC. It yields the protein CASSPARSISYEQYF.

This chain uses TRBV5-1 with TRBJ2-1, with TRBD2 identical over 12 bases. The CDR3 contains 16 residues. The V gene end was trimmed by 4 bases and the J gene end by 4 bases; junction bases not matched to a gene: 6. Germline CDR1 reads SGHRS; CDR2 reads YFSETQ. This chain's CDR3 is CASSRGLAGSYNEQFF. The CDR3 coding sequence is TGCGCCAGCAGCCGCGGACTAGCGGGGAGTTACAATGAGCAGTTCTTC.

This chain links TRBV6-4 with TRBJ2-1; a weak D match, TRBD2 (7 bases). Germline CDR1 and CDR2: MRHNA and SNTAGT. The CDR3 spans 16 residues. V shed 0 bases and J shed 6 bases, with 15 bases lying between them. CDR3 amino acids: CASSDSWGGTSNEQFF. CDR3 in DNA: TGTGCCAGCAGTGACTCTTGGGGGGGCACCTCCAATGAGCAGTTCTTC.

V and J are TRBV18 and TRBJ2-2, with D possibly TRBD1 on 5 matching bases. The CDR3 has 15 amino acids. Germline V gene data show CDR1 as KGHSH and CDR2 as LQKENI. Trimming removed 4 bases from V and 0 bases from J, with 9 bases in between. CDR3 sequence reads: CASSRGLANTGELFF. In DNA, the CDR3 is TGTGCCAGCTCACGGGGCCTCGCGAACACCGGGGAGCTGTTTTTT.

This chain joins TRBV18 and TRBJ2-7; D ambiguous. Germline loops: CDR1 KGHSH, CDR2 LQKENI. The CDR3 covers 15 residues. The V and J ends lost 3 bases and 6 bases respectively, with 18 bases between them. The CDR3 bases are TGTGCCAGCTCACCCTTACAGTTGGGCTCTTCCGAGCAGTACTTC. It translates to CASSPLQLGSSEQYF.